One sample yielded the 17 T cell receptor beta chains listed below, sequenced in a study of blood T cell dynamics during melanoma immunotherapy. Regarding time point: week 3, after first cycle of checkpoint inhibitor. TCRdb keeps only in-frame clones here, not all; method: immunoSEQ multiplex PCR. In the table there are some 11,000 clones, about 80% of which are singletons. The sequenced sample was blood, obtained from a patient treated with checkpoint blockade. These receptors were collected from a human donor with melanoma.

The chain combines TRBV28 with TRBJ1-2; D perhaps matches TRBD1 (6 bases). This CDR3 is built from 14 residues. Looked up from germline, CDR1 is MDHEN and CDR2 is SYDVKM. Trimming removed 2 bases from V and 8 bases from J, with 15 bases in between. CDR3 in amino acids: CASSLTGSGSGYTF. The CDR3, as DNA: TGTGCCAGCAGTTTAACAGGGAGTGGTAGCGGCTACACCTTC.

The rearrangement joins TRBV5-6 to TRBJ1-1; D gene ambiguous. This CDR3 spans 13 amino acids. CDR1 is SGHDT, CDR2 YYEEEE, per germline. V dropped 4 bases and J dropped 7 bases, with 14 bases sitting between them. CDR3 DNA: TGTGCCAGCAGCCCGGTCCCAGGCAGTGAAGCTTTCTTT. This codes for CASSPVPGSEAFF. The whole variable domain, filled in from reference TRBV5-6 and TRBJ1-1, reads DAGVTQSPTHLIKTRGQQVTLRCSPKSGHDTVSWYQQALGQGPQFIFQYYEEEERQRGNFPDRFSGHQFPNYSSELNVNALLLGDSALYLCASSPVPGSEAFFGQGTRLTVV.

This clone was counted a few times. The chain couples TRBV19 to TRBJ1-3, with D hard to call. Germline CDR1 LNHDA, CDR2 SQIVND (reference sequence). CDR3 length equals 12 residues. The V and J ends lost 9 bases and 8 bases respectively, with 14 bases between them. The CDR3 coding sequence is TGTGCCAGCCTCTCGGAGTGGGACACCATATATTTT. This gives the protein CASLSEWDTIYF.

The chain employs TRBV10-1 and TRBJ2-3; 8 bases agree with TRBD2. Germline-derived CDR1 and CDR2 are WNHNN and SYGVQD (reference sequence). This CDR3 is built from 15 residues. J was trimmed by 1 base and V by 0 bases; bases with no gene match: 0. CDR3 sequence: CASSESAGGTDTQYF. CDR3 DNA sequence: TGCGCCAGCAGTGAGTCAGCGGGGGGCACAGATACGCAGTATTTT.

In regard to this clone: Within the sample, other DNA sequences also encode this same CDR3. The chain links TRBV19 to TRBJ2-2, with a tentative D call TRBD2 (5 bases). Germline V gives CDR1 LNHDA, CDR2 SQIVND (reference sequence). The ends were cut back, 5 bases at V and 5 bases at J, with 18 bases in the middle. The CDR3 length is 16 residues. CDR3 bases: TGTGCCAGTAGTCCCCCCGGCGCGGGTGTAACCGGGGAGCTGTTTTTT. It is translated as CASSPPGAGVTGELFF.

The rearrangement joins TRBV6-5 to TRBJ2-1; 8 nucleotides match TRBD1. The germline gives CDR1 MNHEY, CDR2 SVGAGI. The CDR3 is made up of 13 amino acids. The V segment lost 5 bases and the J segment 6 bases; nucleotides outside the gene matches: 3. The CDR3 sequence is CASSGDRSNEQFF. The CDR3 DNA sequence: TGTGCCAGCAGTGGGGACAGGAGCAATGAGCAGTTCTTC.

V is TRBV18 and J is TRBJ2-1; 7 bases are a match to TRBD2. Per germline, CDR1 KGHSH and CDR2 LQKENI. This CDR3 region has 15 residues. The ends lost 0 bases at V and 6 bases at J; junction bases unmatched: 5. The CDR3 nucleotides are TGTGCCAGCTCACCACCTGGACTAGGGCGCAATGAGCAGTTCTTC. Amino acid sequence: CASSPPGLGRNEQFF.

The chain recombines TRBV4-2 with TRBJ2-7; possibly TRBD2 for D (6 bases). The V gene lost 0 bases and the J gene lost 0 bases, with 12 bases spanning the gap. This CDR3 region has 16 residues. Germline V gene data show CDR1 as LGHNA and CDR2 as YNFKEQ. This chain's CDR3 is CASSQDGGSTSYEQYF. The CDR3 region has the DNA TGTGCCAGCAGCCAAGACGGGGGATCTACCTCCTACGAGCAGTACTTC.

The chain carries TRBV28 and TRBJ2-7; perhaps D is TRBD1 or TRBD2 (6 bases each). Per germline, CDR1 MDHEN and CDR2 SYDVKM. Deletions cut 3 bases from V and 3 bases from J, with 15 bases between. The CDR3 has 15 residues. CDR3 residues: CASSFARGLLYEQYF. Here the CDR3 DNA reads TGTGCCAGCAGTTTCGCCCGGGGGCTTCTCTACGAGCAGTACTTC.

In this sample, this clone turned up a few times. The V and J genes are TRBV11-2 and TRBJ1-5; D is ambiguous. Trimming cost V 0 bases and J 0 bases, with 3 bases left between them. The CDR3 totals 14 residues. From germline, CDR1 is SGHAT and CDR2 FQNNGV. The chain's CDR3 is CASSLEGSNQPQHF. As DNA, the CDR3 is TGTGCCAGCAGCTTAGAGGGTAGCAATCAGCCCCAGCATTTT. Full variable domain (remainder filled in from reference TRBV11-2 and TRBJ1-5): EAGVAQSPRYKIIEKRQSVAFWCNPISGHATLYWYQQILGQGPKLLIQFQNNGVVDDSQLPKDRFSAERLKGVDSTLKIQPAKLEDSAVYLCASSLEGSNQPQHFGDGTRLSIL.

V gene TRBV5-1 combines with J gene TRBJ1-2, with D possibly matching TRBD1 (6 bases). V was clipped by 0 bases and J by 3 bases, with 9 bases between them. The germline CDR1 and CDR2 sequences are SGHRS and YFSETQ. The CDR3 spans 14 residues. The CDR3 spells CASSLGTVDYGYTF. The CDR3 nucleotides read TGCGCCAGCAGCTTGGGGACAGTTGACTATGGCTACACCTTC. The full variable domain, in which reference TRBV5-1 and TRBJ1-2 provide the parts outside the CDR3, is KAGVTQTPRYLIKTRGQQVTLSCSPISGHRSVSWYQQTPGQGLQFLFEYFSETQRNKGNFPGRFSGRQFSNSRSEMNVSTLELGDSALYLCASSLGTVDYGYTFGSGTRLTVV.

This chain links TRBV19 with TRBJ1-5; 8 positions match TRBD1. The CDR3 contains 17 residues. Germline V gene lookup returns CDR1 LNHDA and CDR2 SQIVND (reference sequence). The V segment lost 3 bases and the J segment 1 base; nucleotides outside the gene matches: 8. The DNA for the CDR3 is TGTGCCAGTAGTATCAGCCAGGGGGCGCAGAGCAATCAGCCCCAGCATTTT. Its protein is CASSISQGAQSNQPQHF.

This clone was found a few times. This rearrangement joins TRBV30 to TRBJ2-1; D possibly uses TRBD1 or TRBD2 (6 bases each). The CDR3 extends over 16 amino acids. V was trimmed by 0 bases and J by 4 bases, leaving 16 bases between them. Germline CDR1 GTSNPN, CDR2 SVGIG (reference sequence). The CDR3 nucleotides are TGTGCCTGGAGTGTACAGTTCGGGGGCGGGTACAATGAGCAGTTCTTC. This translates into CAWSVQFGGGYNEQFF.

The V call is TRBV5-8, the J call TRBJ2-3; D not certain. The CDR3 has 14 residues. Trimming stripped 2 bases from V and 4 bases from J, with 11 bases between. Germline V gives CDR1 SGHTS, CDR2 YDEGEE. Here the CDR3 reads CASSLWTGPDTQYF. For the CDR3, the DNA is TGTGCCAGCAGCTTATGGACGGGCCCAGATACGCAGTATTTT.

This chain joins TRBV4-3 and TRBJ1-5; D not certain. Germline CDR1 and CDR2: LGHNA and YSLEER. The germline V and J ends were trimmed by 4 bases and 7 bases, with 11 bases remaining between them. The CDR3 sequence is 13 residues long. CDR3 nucleotides: TGCGCCAGCAGCCTGACGGACGGGCAGCCCCAGCATTTT. Its translation is CASSLTDGQPQHF.

This sequence joins TRBV4-2 and TRBJ1-1, with D maybe TRBD1 (6 bases). The CDR3 contains 16 residues. Trimming left V 5 bases short and J 5 bases short, with 21 bases between. Germline CDR1 LGHNA, CDR2 YNFKEQ. The CDR3 loop reads CASSLGAVALGTEAFF. For the CDR3, the DNA is TGTGCCAGCAGCTTGGGGGCGGTCGCCTTGGGGACTGAAGCTTTCTTT.

The chain combines TRBV29-1 with TRBJ2-1, with D unresolved. CDR1 and CDR2 (germline): SQVTM, ANQGSEA. The CDR3 spans 13 residues. V shed 2 bases and J shed 7 bases, with 12 bases lying between them. DNA for the CDR3: TGCAGCGTTGAAACCCCCCGGCGGAATGAGCAGTTCTTC. The encoded protein is CSVETPRRNEQFF.